This T cell receptor (beta chain) comes out of a study of blood T cell repertoires in COVID-19. Study details: Material from acute and convalescent COVID-19 was sourced from the United States, Italy and Spain. Sources were T cells, B-cell-depleted T cells, or PBMCs; the material itself was cDNA or gDNA.

The V gene end was trimmed by 0 bases and the J gene end by 4 bases; junction bases not matched to a gene: 6. The CDR3 extends over 16 amino acids. CDR1 SGHRS and CDR2 YFSETQ come from the germline V gene. How the authors handled the data: Amplification of reference gene primers provided the estimated nucleated cell counts. The method was immunoSEQ multiplex PCR; TCRdb's version includes in-frame clones alone and lacks a portion of them. V, J and clone size are those of that table, while D and trimming were read from the DNA. The sample holds about 250,000 clones, approximately 85% seen once. Enrolment of Seattle patients took place during active infection, and they were followed longitudinally.

This TCR came from a human donor with COVID-19, enrolled during active disease. The donor label of this sample is uncertain. The chain has TRBV5-1 and TRBJ2-2; 7 nucleotides line up with TRBD2. The source material was peripheral blood. CDR3 nucleotides: TGCGCCAGCAGCTTGGAAGCGGGACGGGGCACCGGGGAGCTGTTTTTT. This gives the protein CASSLEAGRGTGELFF.